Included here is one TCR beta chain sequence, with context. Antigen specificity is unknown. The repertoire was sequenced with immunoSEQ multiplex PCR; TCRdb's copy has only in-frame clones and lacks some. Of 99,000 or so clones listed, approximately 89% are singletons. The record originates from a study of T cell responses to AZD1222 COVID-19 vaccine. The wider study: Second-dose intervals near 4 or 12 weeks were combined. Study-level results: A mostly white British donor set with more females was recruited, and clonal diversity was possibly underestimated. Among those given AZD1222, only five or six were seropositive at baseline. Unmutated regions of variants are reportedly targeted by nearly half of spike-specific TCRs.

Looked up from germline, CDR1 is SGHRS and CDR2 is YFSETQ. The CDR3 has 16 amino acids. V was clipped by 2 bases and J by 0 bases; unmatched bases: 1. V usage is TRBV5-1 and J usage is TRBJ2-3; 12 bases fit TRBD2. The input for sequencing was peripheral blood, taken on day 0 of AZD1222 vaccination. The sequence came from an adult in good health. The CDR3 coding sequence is TGCGCCAGCAGCTTCGGGACTAGCGGGAGCACAGATACGCAGTATTTT. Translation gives CASSFGTSGSTDTQYF.